The TCR beta chain under discussion was sequenced for a study of T cells expressing NK-cell markers. Germline V lookup: CDR1 MNHNS, CDR2 SASEGT. The CDR3 spans 16 residues. TCRdb re-called the 5' RACE reads; one entry per CDR3 protein, DNA not given. The sample yields 250,000 to 300,000 distinct CDR3 sequences, of which the top ten take up more than 3.5%. The clonotype was recovered from a woman aged 18-70 years in good health. V and J are TRBV6-1 and TRBJ2-5; TCRdb names TRBD2, which stays unverified in the absence of DNA. Sequenced: blood T cells: a sorted CD56 or NKG2C T cell subset, CD4+ or CD8+ T cells, or bulk PBMC T cells (not recorded which). The CDR3 reads CASSQQTSGGQETQYF.